This record covers a single T cell receptor (beta chain). Clones were sequenced by immunoSEQ multiplex PCR, and TCRdb holds only the in-frame ones, with some missing. The repertoire holds 140,000 or so clones, with around 83% as singletons. The sample comes from a study of blood T cell repertoires in COVID-19. Study-wide context: From T cells, B-cell-depleted T cells, or PBMCs came the material, which was cDNA or gDNA.

Germline V lookup: CDR1 MNHEY, CDR2 SVGAGI. CDR3 size: 16 residues. V dropped 0 bases and J dropped 3 bases, with 15 bases sitting between them. The clonotype comes from a young man with COVID-19, enrolled during active disease. The material sequenced was peripheral blood. This rearrangement joins TRBV6-5 to TRBJ2-7, with D maybe TRBD2 (5 bases). CDR3 sequence reads: CASSYSETQRSYEQYF. CDR3 nucleotide sequence: TGTGCCAGCAGTTACTCCGAGACCCAGCGGAGCTACGAGCAGTACTTC.